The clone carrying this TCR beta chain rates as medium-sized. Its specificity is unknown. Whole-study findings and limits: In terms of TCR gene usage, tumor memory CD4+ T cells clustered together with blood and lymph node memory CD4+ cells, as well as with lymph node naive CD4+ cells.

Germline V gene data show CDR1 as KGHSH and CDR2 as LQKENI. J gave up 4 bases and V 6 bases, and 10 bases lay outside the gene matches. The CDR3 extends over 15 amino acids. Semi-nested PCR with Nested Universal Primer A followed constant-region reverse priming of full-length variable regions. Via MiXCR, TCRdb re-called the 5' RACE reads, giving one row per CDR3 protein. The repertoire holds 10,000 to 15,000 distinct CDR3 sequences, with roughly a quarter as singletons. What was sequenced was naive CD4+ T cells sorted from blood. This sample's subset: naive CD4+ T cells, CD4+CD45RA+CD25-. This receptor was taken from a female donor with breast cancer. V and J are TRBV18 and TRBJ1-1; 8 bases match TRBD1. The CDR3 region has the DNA TGTGCCAGCTCTCCCTACCGGGACAGGAGCACTGAAGCTTTCTTT. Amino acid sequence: CASSPYRDRSTEAFF.